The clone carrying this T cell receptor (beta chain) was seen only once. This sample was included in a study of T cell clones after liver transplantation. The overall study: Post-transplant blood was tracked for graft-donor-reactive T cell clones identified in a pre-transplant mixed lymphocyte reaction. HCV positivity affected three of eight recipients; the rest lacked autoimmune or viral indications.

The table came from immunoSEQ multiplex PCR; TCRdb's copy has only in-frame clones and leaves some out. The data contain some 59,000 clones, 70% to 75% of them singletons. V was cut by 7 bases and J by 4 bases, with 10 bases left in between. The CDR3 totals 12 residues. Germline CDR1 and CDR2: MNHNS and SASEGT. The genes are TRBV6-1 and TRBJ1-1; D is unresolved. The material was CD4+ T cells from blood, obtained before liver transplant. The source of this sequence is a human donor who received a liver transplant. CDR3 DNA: TGTGCCAGCACGGAGTCGGGCACTGAAGCTTTCTTT. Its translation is CASTESGTEAFF.